This entry lists 21 T cell receptor beta chains sequenced from one sample in a study of blood T cells in healthy people across ages. PCR was performed a second time for 7 to 11 cycles using a sample-barcoded 5' primer and a J-beta primer mix. TCRdb processed the 5' RACE reads anew with MiXCR; each CDR3 protein has one entry. The data show about 730,000 distinct CDR3 sequences, with approximately 39% seen just once and about 20% held by the top ten. The sequenced sample was blood. Receptor source: a woman between 55 and 75 years old in good health.

V gene TRBV20-1 combines with J gene TRBJ2-5; D remains unclear. Germline V lookup: CDR1 DFQATT, CDR2 SNEGSKA (reference sequence). The CDR3 loop spans 11 amino acids. V shed 6 bases and J shed 0 bases, with 5 bases lying between them. DNA of the CDR3: TGCAGTGCAGAGGACCAAGAGACCCAGTACTTC. Translation: CSAEDQETQYF.

The genes are TRBV3-1 and TRBJ2-3; a weak D match, TRBD1 (5 bases). Germline CDR1 LGHDT, CDR2 YNNKEL (reference sequence). Trimming left V 0 bases short and J 3 bases short, with 13 bases between. CDR3 length equals 16 residues. The CDR3 loop reads CASSQDGWAGTDTQYF. The CDR3 DNA reads as TGTGCCAGCAGCCAAGACGGGTGGGCAGGGACAGATACGCAGTATTTT.

Only a few counts were recorded for this clonotype. The chain joins TRBV4-2 to TRBJ1-1; a weak D match, TRBD1 (6 bases). This CDR3 has 16 amino acids. In germline, CDR1 is LGHNA, CDR2 YNFKEQ. Trimming took off 0 bases at V and 4 bases at J, with 15 bases between the two ends. This chain's CDR3 is CASSQDIAGGPTEAFF. The DNA for the CDR3 is TGTGCCAGCAGCCAAGATATTGCGGGGGGCCCCACTGAAGCTTTCTTT.

In regard to this clonotype: A much larger clone lies a single base off, so this may be a read error. The rearrangement links TRBV5-1 to TRBJ2-3; D is perhaps TRBD2 (6 bases). This CDR3 has 15 amino acids. CDR1 is SGHRS, CDR2 YFSETQ, per germline. V was cut by 0 bases and J by 8 bases, with 16 bases left in between. The CDR3 nucleotides read TGCGCCAGCAGCTTGGTAGCAAATAGCGGAGCTACGCAGTATTTT. Protein sequence: CASSLVANSGATQYF.

This clonotype was counted a few times. The chain has TRBV7-3 and TRBJ1-1, with a possible D match to TRBD1 (6 bases). In germline, CDR1 is SGHTA, CDR2 FQGTGA. The CDR3 is 15 amino acids. Trimming removed 1 base at V and 0 bases at J, with 9 bases between. The CDR3: CASSLNGQMNTEAFF. As DNA, the CDR3 is TGTGCCAGCAGCTTAAACGGACAGATGAACACTGAAGCTTTCTTT.

The CDR3 DNA reads as TGTGCCAGCAGTATCTGGCGGTCAGGTGGTGGCTACACCTTC. Translated, it gives CASSIWRSGGGYTF. This rearrangement joins TRBV28 to TRBJ1-2; no reliable D call. The CDR3 runs 14 residues. Germline V gene lookup returns CDR1 MDHEN and CDR2 SYDVKM. The V end lost 5 bases, the J end lost 7 bases, and 17 bases lay between the germline ends.

The chain carries TRBV12-3 or TRBV12-4 and TRBJ2-5; the D gene is possibly TRBD1 (5 bases). Trimming shortened V by 3 bases and J by 1 base, and 12 bases separated the two germline ends. This CDR3 contains 15 residues. CDR3 DNA: TGTGCCAGCAGTTTGCACACAACAGGCCAAGAGACCCAGTACTTC. It codes for CASSLHTTGQETQYF.

The chain has TRBV3-1 and TRBJ2-3, with 8 nucleotides matching TRBD2. J lost 2 bases, V lost 1 base, and 5 bases had no gene match. This CDR3 has 16 amino acids. Germline V gene data show CDR1 as LGHDT and CDR2 as YNNKEL (reference sequence). The CDR3 DNA reads TGTGCCAGCAGCCAAGGAAGGACTAGCTCCACAGATACGCAGTATTTT. This translates into CASSQGRTSSTDTQYF.

In DNA form, the CDR3 reads TGTGCCAGCAGCTTAGATCCATTGCAGAGGGGGTCCTACGAGCAGTACTTC. As protein: CASSLDPLQRGSYEQYF. The rearrangement joins TRBV7-9 to TRBJ2-7, with D perhaps matching TRBD1 (6 bases). The germline V and J ends were trimmed by 1 base and 1 base, with 17 bases remaining between them. Looked up from germline, CDR1 is SEHNR and CDR2 is FQNEAQ (reference sequence). The CDR3 is 17 residues long.

This clonotype was recorded a few times. The V call is TRBV6-1, the J call TRBJ2-7, with 7 bases fitting TRBD2. The CDR3 runs 16 residues. Trimming at V came to 6 bases and at J to 3 bases, leaving 14 bases not matched to a gene. Germline V lookup: CDR1 MNHNS, CDR2 SASEGT. CDR3 nucleotides: TGTGCCAGCAGAGACGCGCGCGCGGGGGTAGTCTACGAGCAGTACTTC. Its protein product is CASRDARAGVVYEQYF.

The rearrangement links TRBV12-5 to TRBJ2-1, with a possible D match to TRBD1 (6 bases). Germline V CDR1 and CDR2: LGHNT, FRNRAP. V dropped 1 base and J dropped 3 bases, with 10 bases sitting between them. CDR3 length: 15 amino acids. The chain's CDR3 is CASGLGTVDYNEQFF. In DNA, the CDR3 is TGTGCTAGTGGTTTGGGGACAGTGGACTACAATGAGCAGTTCTTC.

J is TRBJ2-5 and V is TRBV10-2; tentative D call: TRBD1 (6 bases). V shed 3 bases and J shed 7 bases, with 21 bases lying between them. This CDR3 region has 16 residues. Germline V gene lookup returns CDR1 WSHSY and CDR2 SAAADI. The CDR3 is CASSEDRISVGGTQYF. In DNA form, the CDR3 reads TGCGCCAGCAGTGAAGACAGGATTTCGGTTGGTGGGACCCAGTACTTC.

The chain couples TRBV3-1 to TRBJ1-5, with D hard to call. CDR1 LGHDT and CDR2 YNNKEL come from the germline V gene (reference sequence). V was trimmed by 4 bases and J by 5 bases, leaving 9 bases between them. The CDR3 loop spans 13 amino acids. The CDR3 bases are TGTGCCAGCAGCCCCGCCACTTATCAGCCCCAGCATTTT. The encoded protein is CASSPATYQPQHF. Full variable domain (rest looked up from reference TRBV3-1 and TRBJ1-5): DTAVSQTPKYLVTQMGNDKSIKCEQNLGHDTMYWYKQDSKKFLKIMFSYNNKELIINETVPNRFSPKSPDKAHLNLHINSLELGDSAVYFCASSPATYQPQHFGDGTRLSIL.

This clonotype was seen a handful of times. This chain links TRBV20-1 with TRBJ2-7; D is unclear. The CDR3 has 15 amino acids. V lost 0 bases to trimming and J lost 0 bases, with 12 bases between them. In germline, CDR1 is DFQATT, CDR2 SNEGSKA (reference sequence). The CDR3 region is CSARDLKGTSYEQYF. As DNA, the CDR3 is TGCAGTGCTAGAGATCTGAAGGGTACCTCCTACGAGCAGTACTTC.

The V and J genes are TRBV7-2 and TRBJ2-3, with D uncertain. The length of the CDR3 is 12 residues. Germline V gene lookup returns CDR1 SGHTA and CDR2 FQGNSA. Deletions cut 1 base from V and 6 bases from J, with 5 bases between. CDR3 coding DNA: TGTGCCAGCAGCTTAGATGTGGATACGCAGTATTTT. Translated, it gives CASSLDVDTQYF.

On this clonotype: A read error may produce the germline difference seen at one junction end. The genes are TRBV18 and TRBJ2-1, with 8 bases that match TRBD2. CDR1 is KGHSH and CDR2 is LQKENI in the germline V gene. The CDR3 extends over 17 amino acids. The DNA for the CDR3 is TGTACCAGCTCACCACGGTTTTCACTAGCGGATTCCAATGAGCAGTTCTTC. Protein product: CTSSPRFSLADSNEQFF.

J is TRBJ2-1 and V is TRBV28, with D possibly matching TRBD2 (5 bases). The CDR3 extends over 14 amino acids. Trimming stripped 0 bases from V and 5 bases from J, with 8 bases between. The germline V gene encodes CDR1 MDHEN and CDR2 SYDVKM. The CDR3 DNA reads TGTGCCAGCAGTTTATGGACGGAGGACAATGAGCAGTTCTTC. Amino acid sequence: CASSLWTEDNEQFF. The entire variable domain, with the rest obtained from reference TRBV28 and TRBJ2-1, is as follows: DVKVTQSSRYLVKRTGEKVFLECVQDMDHENMFWYRQDPGLGLRLIYFSYDVKMKEKGDIPEGYSVSREKKERFSLILESASTNQTSMYLCASSLWTEDNEQFFGPGTRLTVL.

The rearrangement joins TRBV29-1 to TRBJ1-2, with unresolved D. The CDR3 runs 13 residues. V was trimmed by 2 bases and J by 0 bases, leaving 7 bases between them. Germline loops: CDR1 SQVTM, CDR2 ANQGSEA. CDR3 bases: TGCAGCGTTGAAATACATACTAACTATGGCTACACCTTC. It encodes CSVEIHTNYGYTF.

This clonotype appeared a few times. The chain employs TRBV18 and TRBJ1-1, with 8 bases that match TRBD1. This CDR3 contains 15 residues. Germline values: CDR1 KGHSH, CDR2 LQKENI. The V and J ends lost 4 bases and 1 base, in that order; junction bases with no gene match: 5. The CDR3 DNA reads TGTGCCAGCTCACGGCGGACAGGGCAGAACACTGAAGCTTTCTTT. Amino acid sequence: CASSRRTGQNTEAFF.

The gene calls are TRBV29-1 and TRBJ2-1, with 10 bases matching TRBD1. With 4 bases clipped from V and 12 bases from J, the junction kept 12 bases outside the gene matches. The CDR3 has 14 residues. The germline V gene encodes CDR1 SQVTM and CDR2 ANQGSEA. The CDR3: CSVAFGQGGGGQFF. Here the CDR3 DNA reads TGCAGCGTTGCTTTTGGACAGGGGGGCGGTGGGCAGTTCTTC.

V and J are TRBV5-1 and TRBJ2-3; 7 nucleotides line up with TRBD2. This CDR3 is built from 15 residues. Germline V gene lookup returns CDR1 SGHRS and CDR2 YFSETQ. J was trimmed by 3 bases and V by 0 bases; bases with no gene match: 4. CDR3 amino acids: CASSLDGTKTDTQYF. The CDR3 bases are TGCGCCAGCAGCTTGGACGGGACTAAGACAGATACGCAGTATTTT. Full variable domain (remainder filled in from reference TRBV5-1 and TRBJ2-3): KAGVTQTPRYLIKTRGQQVTLSCSPISGHRSVSWYQQTPGQGLQFLFEYFSETQRNKGNFPGRFSGRQFSNSRSEMNVSTLELGDSALYLCASSLDGTKTDTQYFGPGTRLTVL.